The rows below give T cell receptor beta chains drawn from one sample of a study of CD4+ T cells in melanoma. Profiled with immunoSEQ multiplex PCR; TCRdb holds only in-frame clones, not every one. The table includes around 130,000 clones, nearly 95% detected once. The receptor set was obtained from a human donor with melanoma. CDR3s include the opening cysteine and the closing phenylalanine or tryptophan. The order of the fields is D gene, V gene, J gene, clone size, CDR3 protein, CDR3 DNA. The D gene is left open where the match is weak. Only part of the rows carry a size: once, few, many, or a class if the clone is expanded.

>-|TRBV7-3|TRBJ2-1|-
CASSFAASSYNEQFF
TGTGCCAGCAGCTTTGCAGCGTCCTCCTACAATGAGCAGTTCTTC
>-|TRBV11-2|TRBJ2-3|-
CASSPKPSTDTQYF
TGTGCCAGCAGCCCGAAGCCTAGCACAGATACGCAGTATTTT
>-|TRBV14|TRBJ2-4|-
CASSHPGANIQYF
TGTGCCAGCAGCCATCCAGGGGCAAACATTCAGTACTTC
>-|TRBV29-1|TRBJ1-1|-
CTFRATDRGGAFF
TGCACGTTTCGGGCGACGGACCGGGGGGGAGCTTTCTTT
>TRBD1|TRBV9|TRBJ1-1|-
CASSPWTGANTEAFF
TGTGCCAGCAGCCCATGGACAGGGGCGAACACTGAAGCTTTCTTT
>-|TRBV4-1|TRBJ2-2|once
CASSQDWSNTGELFF
TGCGCCAGCAGCCAAGATTGGTCGAACACCGGGGAGCTGTTTTTT
>-|TRBV4-2|TRBJ1-4|-
CASSQANRATNEKLFF
TGTGCCAGCAGCCAAGCTAACAGGGCGACTAATGAAAAACTGTTTTTT
>TRBD1|TRBV19|TRBJ2-7|-
CASSGGTGSEQYF
TGTGCCAGTAGTGGTGGGACAGGGAGCGAGCAGTACTTC
>TRBD2|TRBV6-1|TRBJ2-3|-
CASSEAQIAGGSTDTQYF
TGTGCCAGCAGTGAAGCCCAAATAGCGGGGGGTAGCACAGATACGCAGTATTTT
>-|TRBV6-1|TRBJ2-3|once
CASRMGATTDTQYF
TGTGCCAGCAGGATGGGGGCCACCACAGATACGCAGTATTTT
>TRBD1|TRBV19|TRBJ1-4|-
CASSIRDSRNEKLFF
TGTGCCAGTAGTATCCGGGACAGCCGTAATGAAAAACTGTTTTTT
>-|TRBV28|TRBJ1-6|-
CASSLGGSYNSPLHF
TGTGCCAGCAGTTTGGGGGGCTCCTATAATTCACCCCTCCACTTT
>TRBD1|TRBV29-1|TRBJ2-7|-
CSVAGTASSYEQYF
TGCAGCGTAGCCGGGACAGCTAGCTCCTACGAGCAGTACTTC
>-|TRBV9|TRBJ1-3|once
CASSGTASGNTIYF
TGTGCCAGCAGCGGAACAGCCTCTGGAAACACCATATATTTT
>-|TRBV6-5|TRBJ1-1|-
CASSSQSRNTEAFF
TGTGCCAGCAGTTCCCAAAGTAGAAACACTGAAGCTTTCTTT
>TRBD1|TRBV29-1|TRBJ2-2|-
CSVRTGAAGELFF
TGCAGCGTAAGGACAGGGGCCGCCGGGGAGCTGTTTTTT
>TRBD2|TRBV5-1|TRBJ2-2|-
CASSLGLAGGYTGELFF
TGCGCCAGCAGCTTGGGACTAGCGGGGGGATACACCGGGGAGCTGTTTTTT
>TRBD2|TRBV4-1|TRBJ2-3|-
CASSRDPGGPTDTQYF
TGCGCCAGCAGCCGAGACCCGGGGGGGCCTACAGATACGCAGTATTTT
>TRBD1|TRBV6-1|TRBJ1-6|-
CASRLDRGYNSPLHF
TGTGCCAGCAGACTGGACAGGGGATATAATTCACCCCTCCACTTT
>-|TRBV5-1|TRBJ1-5|-
CASIPVGSNQPQHF
TGCGCCAGCATCCCGGTCGGTAGCAATCAGCCCCAGCATTTT
>-|TRBV29-1|TRBJ1-2|-
CSVGALGYTF
TGCAGCGTTGGGGCCCTAGGATACACCTTC
>-|TRBV5-1|TRBJ1-6|-
CASSPQGPPNSPLHF
TGCGCCAGCAGCCCCCAGGGACCGCCGAATTCACCCCTCCACTTT
>-|TRBV28|TRBJ1-2|-
CASSLFAGNYGYTF
TGTGCCAGCAGTTTATTTGCGGGGAACTATGGCTACACCTTC
>TRBD1|TRBV28|TRBJ2-2|-
CASSGRGRGAGELFF
TGTGCCAGCAGTGGCAGGGGGCGCGGTGCCGGGGAGCTGTTTTTT
>TRBD1|TRBV27|TRBJ1-1|-
CASSFKGAITEAFF
TGTGCCAGCAGTTTCAAGGGGGCTATCACTGAAGCTTTCTTT
>TRBD1|TRBV5-1|TRBJ2-1|-
CASRPGQGVNNEQFF
TGCGCCAGCAGGCCGGGACAGGGGGTCAACAATGAGCAGTTCTTC
>-|TRBV7-9|TRBJ1-1|-
CASSPRSGPNTEAFF
TGTGCCAGCAGCCCAAGGTCAGGGCCGAACACTGAAGCTTTCTTT
>TRBD1|TRBV5-6|TRBJ1-6|-
CASSPGTGDSPLHF
TGTGCCAGCAGCCCTGGGACAGGGGATTCACCCCTCCACTTT
>-|TRBV5-1|TRBJ2-5|-
CASSLLAGNQETQYF
TGCGCCAGCAGCTTATTGGCAGGGAACCAAGAGACCCAGTACTTC
>-|TRBV6-1|TRBJ2-7|-
CASSPRNSEQYF
TGTGCCAGCAGTCCGAGGAATTCGGAGCAGTACTTC
>-|TRBV6-1|TRBJ1-1|-
CASSEAQGLGGPTEAFF
TGTGCCAGCAGTGAAGCGCAGGGGCTGGGAGGACCCACTGAAGCTTTCTTT
>TRBD2|TRBV7-9|TRBJ2-1|-
CASSPDGAGGQNEQFF
TGTGCCAGCAGCCCTGACGGTGCGGGGGGCCAGAATGAGCAGTTCTTC
>-|TRBV19|TRBJ1-4|-
CASSMTATNEKLFF
TGTGCCAGTAGTATGACAGCAACTAATGAAAAACTGTTTTTT
>-|TRBV19|TRBJ1-1|-
CASSIEARSAFF
TGTGCCAGTAGTATAGAGGCTCGGTCGGCTTTCTTT
>-|TRBV29-1|TRBJ1-1|-
CSVKRAENTEAFF
TGCAGCGTAAAACGGGCGGAGAACACTGAAGCTTTCTTT
>-|TRBV10-3|TRBJ2-6|-
CAISESSSPGANVLTF
TGTGCCATCAGTGAGTCGAGTAGCCCTGGGGCCAACGTCCTGACTTTC
>TRBD1|TRBV18|TRBJ2-5|-
CASSRTGIQETQYF
TGTGCCAGCTCACGGACAGGGATTCAAGAGACCCAGTACTTC
>-|TRBV18|TRBJ2-7|-
CASSREVGEQYF
TGTGCCAGCTCCAGGGAGGTGGGCGAGCAGTACTTC
>-|TRBV4-1|TRBJ2-5|-
CASSPVLGGRVETQYF
TGCGCCAGCAGTCCGGTCCTTGGGGGACGGGTAGAGACCCAGTACTTC
>-|TRBV7-8|TRBJ2-7|-
CASSFIGSGYEQYF
TGTGCCAGCAGCTTTATAGGTAGTGGGTACGAGCAGTACTTC
>-|TRBV5-6|TRBJ2-5|-
CASSLLETQYF
TGTGCCAGCAGCTTGTTGGAGACCCAGTACTTC
>-|TRBV6-5|TRBJ2-7|-
CASSADGASSYEQYF
TGTGCCAGCAGCGCGGACGGTGCAAGCTCCTACGAGCAGTACTTC
>-|TRBV7-9|TRBJ2-7|-
CASSSSGAGARYEQYF
TGTGCCAGCAGCTCGAGCGGCGCGGGGGCCCGCTACGAGCAGTACTTC
>TRBD2|TRBV10-2|TRBJ2-3|once
CASRLAGGQGDTQYF
TGCGCCAGCAGATTAGCGGGGGGGCAAGGAGATACGCAGTATTTT
>-|TRBV4-1|TRBJ1-1|-
CASSQVSTVNTEAFF
TGCGCCAGCAGCCAAGTGTCGACAGTAAACACTGAAGCTTTCTTT
>-|TRBV6-6|TRBJ2-2|-
CASSYYSGNTGELFF
TGTGCCAGCAGTTACTATTCAGGGAACACCGGGGAGCTGTTTTTT
>-|TRBV2|TRBJ1-1|-
CASSDSGEAFF
TGTGCCAGCAGTGACAGCGGAGAAGCTTTCTTT
>TRBD1|TRBV11-2|TRBJ1-2|-
CASSLGKAQGDFYGYTF
TGTGCCAGCAGCTTAGGAAAGGCACAGGGGGACTTCTATGGCTACACCTTC
>-|TRBV18|TRBJ1-1|-
CASSPPEVLGQAAFF
TGTGCCAGCTCACCACCAGAGGTGTTAGGGCAGGCAGCTTTCTTT
>-|TRBV9|TRBJ2-5|-
CASSVGGIQETQYF
TGTGCCAGCAGCGTAGGGGGGATACAAGAGACCCAGTACTTC
>-|TRBV2|TRBJ1-4|-
CASSGGGYEKLFF
TGTGCCAGCAGTGGGGGTGGGTACGAAAAACTGTTTTTT
>-|TRBV2|TRBJ1-1|-
CASSDTDTEAFF
TGTGCCAGCAGCGATACGGACACTGAAGCTTTCTTT
>-|TRBV2|TRBJ2-3|once
CASSVLDTQYF
TGTGCCAGCAGTGTTTTAGATACGCAGTATTTT
>-|TRBV25-1|TRBJ1-6|-
CASRGEVISPLHF
TGTGCCAGCAGGGGGGAGGTGATTTCACCCCTCCACTTT